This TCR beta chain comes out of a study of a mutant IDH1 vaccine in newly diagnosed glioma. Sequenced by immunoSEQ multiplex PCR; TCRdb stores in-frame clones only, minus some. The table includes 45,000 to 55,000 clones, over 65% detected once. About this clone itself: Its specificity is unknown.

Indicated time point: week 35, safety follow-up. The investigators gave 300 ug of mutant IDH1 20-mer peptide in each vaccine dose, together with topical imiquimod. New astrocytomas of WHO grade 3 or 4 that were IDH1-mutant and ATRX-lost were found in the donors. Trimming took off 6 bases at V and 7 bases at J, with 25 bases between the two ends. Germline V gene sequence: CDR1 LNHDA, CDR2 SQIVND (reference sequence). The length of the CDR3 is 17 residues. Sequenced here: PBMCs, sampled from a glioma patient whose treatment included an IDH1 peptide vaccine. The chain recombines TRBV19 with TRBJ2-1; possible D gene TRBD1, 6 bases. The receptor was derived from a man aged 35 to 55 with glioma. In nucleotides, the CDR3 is TGTGCCAGTAGCTCCAACGGTGACAGGTTGGGTTCTAATGAGCAGTTCTTC. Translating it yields CASSSNGDRLGSNEQFF.